The clone carrying this T cell receptor (beta chain) was observed many times. Reasons for excluding patients were uncontrolled infection, other autoimmune disease, pregnancy or lactation. It was 8 to 10 ml of fresh peripheral blood that supplied the PBMCs. The data were obtained in a study of T cells in Graves' hyperthyroidism and ophthalmopathy. V dropped 5 bases and J dropped 1 base, with 8 bases sitting between them. Per the germline V gene, CDR1 is PRHDT and CDR2 is FYEKMQ (reference sequence). This CDR3 is built from 14 residues. Using RNA transcripts as the source, TCR beta CDR3 regions were amplified. Primed by the HTBI set, a first-round RT-PCR was run on the TCR CDR3. Using its own MiXCR run on the multiplex PCR reads, TCRdb lists one record per CDR3 protein. The table records roughly 400,000 distinct CDR3 sequences, more than 12% of them present only once.

Material for sequencing was blood. This sequence was found in a man aged 50 to 60 with Graves' ophthalmopathy. J is TRBJ2-2 and V is TRBV13; tentatively, D is TRBD1 (5 bases). The CDR3 DNA sequence: TGTGCCAGCAGCCTCGACAGGAACACCGGGGAGCTGTTTTTT. Residues: CASSLDRNTGELFF.